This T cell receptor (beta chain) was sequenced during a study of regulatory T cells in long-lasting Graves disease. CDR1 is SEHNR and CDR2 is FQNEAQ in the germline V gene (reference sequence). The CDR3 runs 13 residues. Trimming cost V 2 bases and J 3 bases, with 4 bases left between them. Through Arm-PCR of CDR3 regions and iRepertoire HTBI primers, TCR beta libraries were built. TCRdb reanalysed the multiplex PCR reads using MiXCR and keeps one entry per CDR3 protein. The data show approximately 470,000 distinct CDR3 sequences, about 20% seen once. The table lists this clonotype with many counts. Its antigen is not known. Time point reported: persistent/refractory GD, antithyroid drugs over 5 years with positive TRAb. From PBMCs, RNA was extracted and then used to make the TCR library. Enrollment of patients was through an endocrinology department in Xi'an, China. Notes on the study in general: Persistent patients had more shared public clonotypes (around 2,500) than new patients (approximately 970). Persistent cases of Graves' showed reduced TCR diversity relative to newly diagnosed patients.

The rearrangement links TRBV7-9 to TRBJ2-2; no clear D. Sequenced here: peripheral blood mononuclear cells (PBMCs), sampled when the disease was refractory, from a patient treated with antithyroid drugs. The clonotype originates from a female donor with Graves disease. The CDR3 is CASSLRYTGELFF. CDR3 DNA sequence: TGTGCCAGCAGCTTACGCTACACCGGGGAGCTGTTTTTT. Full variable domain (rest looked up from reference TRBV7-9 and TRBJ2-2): DTGVSQNPRHKITKRGQNVTFRCDPISEHNRLYWYRQTLGQGPEFLTYFQNEAQLEKSRLLSDRFSAERPKGSFSTLEIQRTEQGDSAMYLCASSLRYTGELFFGEGSRLTVL.